The T cell receptor beta chain under discussion was sequenced for a study of blood T cells in healthy people across ages. Study-wide findings and caveats: TCR beta diversity tracked closely with naive T cell percentage. Possibly, changes in expanded clonotypes were confounded because donor CMV status was unknown.

Concerning this clonotype: As yet, its antigen is unknown.

This CDR3 is built from 11 residues. Germline V gene lookup returns CDR1 DFQATT and CDR2 SNEGSKA (reference sequence). A second PCR of 7 to 11 cycles used a sample-barcoded 5' primer and a J-beta primer mix. TCRdb reprocessed the 5' RACE reads with MiXCR, giving one entry per CDR3 protein. Among approximately 1.5 million distinct CDR3 sequences listed, 30% to 40% were seen once. Per sample, a minimum of 6.5 million PBMCs were isolated. Input material: blood. V and J are TRBV20-1 and TRBJ2-1, with D perhaps assigned TRBD1 or TRBD2 (6 bases each). The TCR comes from a woman under 40 in good health. The CDR3 nucleotides are TGCAGCGACTCCAGGGGAGGTGAGCAGTTCTTC. Its protein is CSDSRGGEQFF.